What follows are 18 T cell receptor beta chains derived from one specimen sequenced in a study of T cell responses to AZD1222 COVID-19 vaccine. Using immunoSEQ multiplex PCR, the repertoire was profiled, and TCRdb retains in-frame clones only, with some absent. The data show under 150,000 clones, about nine tenths seen once. Sequenced here: peripheral blood, sampled on day 0 of AZD1222 vaccination. These receptor sequences come from an adult in good health.

With regard to this clone: This sample includes further DNA sequences coding for the same CDR3. J is TRBJ1-5 and V is TRBV7-2, with D possibly being TRBD1 (5 bases). The CDR3 length is 17 residues. Germline V gene lookup returns CDR1 SGHTA and CDR2 FQGNSA. The germline V and J ends were trimmed by 1 base and 0 bases, with 13 bases remaining between them. For the CDR3, the DNA is TGTGCCAGCAGCTTAGTCGGGGGAGGAGGTAGCAATCAGCCCCAGCATTTT. Protein sequence: CASSLVGGGGSNQPQHF.

In regard to this clone: Different DNA sequences within this sample yield the same CDR3. This chain joins TRBV9 and TRBJ2-1; D not resolved. The V end was cut by 2 bases, the J end by 8 bases, with 8 bases between. The CDR3 has 12 residues. CDR1 is SGDLS and CDR2 is YYNGEE in the germline V gene. CDR3: CASSVALDEQFF. The CDR3 DNA is TGTGCCAGCAGCGTGGCGTTGGATGAGCAGTTCTTC.

This sequence joins TRBV6-6 and TRBJ1-1; 8 positions agree with TRBD1. The V and J ends lost 4 bases and 7 bases, in that order; junction bases with no gene match: 8. The germline V gene encodes CDR1 MNHNY and CDR2 SVGAGI (reference sequence). The CDR3 consists of 14 residues. For the CDR3, the DNA is TGTGCCAGCAGTTTCCGGGACAGGAGGGGTGAAGCTTTCTTT. It is translated as CASSFRDRRGEAFF.

The chain links TRBV10-3 to TRBJ1-3; 9 bases are shared with TRBD1. The germline V gene has CDR1 ENHRY and CDR2 SYGVKD. The CDR3 extends over 16 amino acids. The ends lost 10 bases at V and 4 bases at J; junction bases unmatched: 14. The CDR3 loop reads CATLPIYRGPGNTIYF. Written as DNA, the CDR3 is TGTGCCACCCTGCCCATATACAGGGGGCCGGGAAACACCATATATTTT.

In its sample, this clone was seen a few times. The chain has TRBV6-2 or TRBV6-3 and TRBJ1-1; possible D gene TRBD1, 6 bases. Germline loops: CDR1 MNHEY, CDR2 SVGEGT. This CDR3 has 13 amino acids. Trimming took 4 bases from V and 3 from J, leaving 9 bases between them. The CDR3 loop reads CASSSNRDTEAFF. The CDR3 region has the DNA TGTGCCAGCAGTTCTAACAGGGACACTGAAGCTTTCTTT.

The chain couples TRBV24-1 to TRBJ1-2; D is uncertain. There are 13 residues in the CDR3. Trimming took 6 bases from V and 3 from J, leaving 10 bases between them. CDR1 and CDR2 (germline): KGHDR, SFDVKD. The CDR3 loop is CATSSGEDYGYTF. CDR3 nucleotides: TGTGCCACCAGTTCTGGAGAAGACTATGGCTACACCTTC.

This clone was seen only once. The rearrangement uses TRBV5-4 and TRBJ2-7; TRBD2 aligns across 9 bases. Germline V gene data show CDR1 as SGHNT and CDR2 as YYREEE (reference sequence). This CDR3 comprises 16 residues. With 4 bases clipped from V and 3 bases from J, the junction kept 11 bases outside the gene matches. The CDR3 spells CASSGRGGDYGYEQYF. For the CDR3, the DNA is TGTGCCAGCAGCGGTCGCGGGGGGGATTACGGCTACGAGCAGTACTTC. Variable domain in full (rest from reference TRBV5-4 and TRBJ2-7): ETGVTQSPTHLIKTRGQQVTLRCSSQSGHNTVSWYQQALGQGPQFIFQYYREEENGRGNFPPRFSGLQFPNYSSELNVNALELDDSALYLCASSGRGGDYGYEQYFGPGTRLTVT.

This CDR3 reads CASSPNREANYGYTF. The CDR3 coding sequence is TGTGCCAGCAGCCCTAACAGGGAAGCTAACTATGGCTACACCTTC. The chain recombines TRBV5-4 with TRBJ1-2, with a possible D match to TRBD1 (6 bases). Trimming pared 4 bases from V and 0 bases from J, leaving 13 bases between. The CDR3 is 15 residues long. Germline V CDR1 and CDR2: SGHNT, YYREEE (reference sequence).

The J gene is TRBJ1-5, the V gene TRBV28; a weak D match, TRBD1 (6 bases). V lost 3 bases, J lost 1 base, and 13 bases lay in between. Germline V gives CDR1 MDHEN, CDR2 SYDVKM. The CDR3 has 16 amino acids. The CDR3 coding sequence is TGTGCCAGCAGTTTTAATTGGGGGCCGAGCAATCAGCCCCAGCATTTT. Its translation is CASSFNWGPSNQPQHF. Drawing the rest from reference TRBV28 and TRBJ1-5, the complete variable domain is DVKVTQSSRYLVKRTGEKVFLECVQDMDHENMFWYRQDPGLGLRLIYFSYDVKMKEKGDIPEGYSVSREKKERFSLILESASTNQTSMYLCASSFNWGPSNQPQHFGDGTRLSIL.

The rearrangement uses TRBV27 and TRBJ1-5, with D hard to call. V lost 1 base and J 0 bases, leaving 10 bases between the germline ends. CDR1 and CDR2 (germline): MNHEY, SMNVEV (reference sequence). The CDR3 is 16 amino acids. Here the CDR3 reads CASSLYGTNSNQPQHF. The CDR3 DNA follows: TGTGCCAGCAGTTTATACGGAACGAATAGCAATCAGCCCCAGCATTTT.

The V and J genes are TRBV28 and TRBJ2-5; D gene ambiguous. The CDR3 spans 15 residues. CDR1 and CDR2 (germline): MDHEN, SYDVKM. With 0 bases removed from V and 5 bases from J, the gap between germline ends came to 13 bases. In DNA, the CDR3 is TGTGCCAGCAGTTTATGGAAACTTGGTATGGAGACCCAGTACTTC. The encoded protein is CASSLWKLGMETQYF.

V and J are TRBV29-1 and TRBJ1-1; D remains ambiguous. Trimming took 7 bases from V and 2 from J, leaving 14 bases between them. This CDR3 comprises 13 residues. In germline, CDR1 is SQVTM, CDR2 ANQGSEA. CDR3 DNA sequence: TGCAGCGCCCTCGGACGGTTAAACACTGAAGCTTTCTTT. Translation: CSALGRLNTEAFF.

For this clone: Distinct nucleotide sequences in the sample also encode this CDR3. The chain combines TRBV19 with TRBJ2-4; the D gene is possibly TRBD2 (5 bases). The germline CDR1 and CDR2 sequences are LNHDA and SQIVND (reference sequence). Trimming left V 5 bases short and J 7 bases short, with 12 bases between. CDR3 length equals 13 residues. Here the CDR3 reads CASSGRGRNIQYF. CDR3 DNA sequence: TGTGCCAGTAGTGGCCGGGGTCGGAACATTCAGTACTTC.

Here the CDR3 reads CASSPLGQGPGYTF. For the CDR3, the DNA is TGTGCCAGCTCACCCCTAGGACAGGGTCCCGGCTACACCTTC. The gene calls are TRBV18 and TRBJ1-2; 8 nucleotides agree with TRBD1. CDR3 length: 14 amino acids. CDR1 and CDR2 (germline): KGHSH, LQKENI. The V segment lost 3 bases and the J segment 8 bases; nucleotides outside the gene matches: 8.

J is TRBJ1-4 and V is TRBV25-1; tentatively, D is TRBD1 (6 bases). Trimming shortened V by 5 bases and J by 4 bases, and 20 bases separated the two germline ends. The CDR3 consists of 17 residues. The V gene's germline CDR1 is MGHDK and CDR2 SYGVNS. The CDR3 region is CASSRNINRAFNEKLFF. The CDR3 nucleotides read TGTGCCAGCAGTAGAAATATTAACAGGGCGTTTAATGAAAAACTGTTTTTT. Full variable domain (rest looked up from reference TRBV25-1 and TRBJ1-4): EADIYQTPRYLVIGTGKKITLECSQTMGHDKMYWYQQDPGMELHLIHYSYGVNSTEKGDLSSESTVSRIRTEHFPLTLESARPSHTSQYLCASSRNINRAFNEKLFFGSGTQLSVL.

The V call is TRBV28, the J call TRBJ1-3; D gene uncertain. Trimming took off 1 base at V and 3 bases at J, with 10 bases between the two ends. The CDR3 is made up of 15 amino acids. The V gene's germline CDR1 is MDHEN and CDR2 SYDVKM. The CDR3 here is CASSLSTGFGNTIYF. In DNA, the CDR3 is TGTGCCAGCAGTTTATCGACGGGATTTGGAAACACCATATATTTT.

This clone was detected once. J is TRBJ2-7 and V is TRBV7-2; 7 bases are a match to TRBD2. The V and J ends lost 5 bases and 11 bases, in that order; junction bases with no gene match: 9. Germline V gene data show CDR1 as SGHTA and CDR2 as FQGNSA. This CDR3 comprises 12 residues. CDR3 protein: CASSPSLGRKYF. The DNA of the CDR3 is TGTGCCAGCAGCCCCTCACTCGGGAGGAAGTACTTC.

The V gene is TRBV7-8, the J gene TRBJ1-4; D gene uncertain. This CDR3 has 15 amino acids. CDR1 and CDR2 from the germline V gene are SGHVS and FQNEAQ. Deletions cut 1 base from V and 0 bases from J, with 6 bases between. CDR3 sequence (DNA): TGTGCCAGCAGCTTAGTTTGGGCAACTAATGAAAAACTGTTTTTT. This codes for CASSLVWATNEKLFF.